One sample yielded the 15 T cell receptor beta chains listed below, sequenced in a study of cytomegalovirus exposure and HLA in healthy donors. The PCR contained 60 Vbeta and 13 Jbeta primers. Using immunoSEQ multiplex PCR, the repertoire was profiled, and TCRdb retains in-frame clones only, with some absent. The table shows around 170,000 clones, with 75% to 85% occurring only once. Sequenced material: PBMCs. The origin of the receptors is a man aged 18 to 29 in good health and CMV-seronegative.

This clone was recorded a few times. The chain links TRBV5-1 to TRBJ2-7, with a possible D match to TRBD2 (6 bases). The CDR3 is made up of 13 amino acids. V lost 4 bases and J lost 6, with 14 bases in between. Germline lookup yields CDR1 SGHRS and CDR2 YFSETQ. The CDR3 sequence is CASSVTLSGEQYF. The CDR3 DNA sequence: TGCGCCAGCAGCGTGACCCTTAGCGGCGAGCAGTACTTC.

The gene calls are TRBV27 and TRBJ1-2; 7 bases are a match to TRBD1. Trimming at V came to 3 bases and at J to 8 bases, leaving 9 bases not matched to a gene. The CDR3 is made up of 14 amino acids. In germline, CDR1 is MNHEY, CDR2 SMNVEV (reference sequence). The CDR3 DNA reads TGTGCCAGCAGTTTGGAGGGGGCAGTGGGAGGCTACACCTTC. It specifies CASSLEGAVGGYTF.

V gene TRBV5-1 combines with J gene TRBJ2-6; no definite D call. Per germline, CDR1 SGHRS and CDR2 YFSETQ. The V end was cut by 1 base, the J end by 1 base, with 6 bases between. The length of the CDR3 is 15 residues. CDR3 bases: TGCGCCAGCAGCTTGTGGCTTTCTGGGGCCAACGTCCTGACTTTC. It translates to CASSLWLSGANVLTF.

This chain connects TRBV27 to TRBJ2-2; 14 nucleotides agree with TRBD2. J gave up 0 bases and V 4 bases, and 7 bases lay outside the gene matches. The germline CDR1 and CDR2 sequences are MNHEY and SMNVEV (reference sequence). The CDR3 runs to 19 residues. The CDR3 DNA reads as TGTGCCAGCAGTTCCGGACTAGCGGGGGGATACGCGAACACCGGGGAGCTGTTTTTT. Protein sequence: CASSSGLAGGYANTGELFF.

V is TRBV19 and J is TRBJ2-2, with 8 positions matching TRBD1. V was pared by 5 bases and J by 2 bases, with 7 bases of the junction left unmatched. This CDR3 has 16 amino acids. CDR1 LNHDA and CDR2 SQIVND come from the germline V gene (reference sequence). CDR3 loop: CASSPVTGANTGELFF. In DNA, the CDR3 is TGTGCCAGTAGTCCGGTGACAGGGGCCAACACCGGGGAGCTGTTTTTT.

As to this clone: One junction end does not reproduce the germline sequence, and a read error may be involved. V usage is TRBV9 and J usage is TRBJ2-2, with TRBD2 as a possible D gene (5 bases). Germline CDR1 reads SGDLS; CDR2 reads YYNGEE. The CDR3 runs 14 residues. For the CDR3, the DNA is TGTGCCAGCAGCGTAGGAGGATACACCGGGGAGCTGTCTTTT. It translates to CASSVGGYTGELSF.

V is TRBV7-9 and J is TRBJ2-5; 7 bases align to TRBD1. The CDR3 length is 14 residues. In germline, CDR1 is SEHNR, CDR2 FQNEAQ (reference sequence). V lost 4 bases, J lost 2 bases, and 4 bases stayed unmatched. Written as DNA, the CDR3 is TGTGCCAGCAGCTCCGAGACAGGGCAAGAGACCCAGTACTTC. This translates into CASSSETGQETQYF.

The rearrangement links TRBV28 to TRBJ2-7, with 8 bases identical to TRBD1. Germline CDR1 reads MDHEN; CDR2 reads SYDVKM. With V trimmed by 0 bases and J by 5 bases, 9 bases remained unmatched. This CDR3 spans 16 amino acids. The CDR3 DNA sequence: TGTGCCAGCAGTTTATGGGGACCAGGGGGCCGTCACGAGCAGTACTTC. Residues: CASSLWGPGGRHEQYF.

In its sample, this clone was seen a few times. CDR3 sequence: CASRAPGVGDEQFF. The CDR3 DNA reads as TGTGCCAGCAGAGCGCCAGGGGTGGGCGATGAGCAGTTCTTC. The rearrangement uses TRBV27 and TRBJ2-1; perhaps TRBD1 as D (6 bases). The V end was cut by 6 bases, the J end by 8 bases, with 17 bases between. The CDR3 spans 14 residues. The germline CDR1 and CDR2 sequences are MNHEY and SMNVEV (reference sequence).

V usage is TRBV27 and J usage is TRBJ2-7; tentative D call: TRBD2 (6 bases). This CDR3 spans 12 amino acids. CDR1 MNHEY and CDR2 SMNVEV come from the germline V gene (reference sequence). The germline V and J ends were trimmed by 11 bases and 6 bases, with 17 bases remaining between them. CDR3 in amino acids: CAAASAGGEQYF. CDR3 DNA: TGTGCCGCCGCCTCGGCCGGGGGCGAGCAGTACTTC.

The rearrangement links TRBV19 to TRBJ1-5; D is perhaps TRBD1 (6 bases). Trimming removed 7 bases at V and 6 bases at J, with 16 bases between. Germline CDR1 and CDR2: LNHDA and SQIVND (reference sequence). The CDR3 loop spans 14 amino acids. CDR3 sequence reads: CASNNRAGRQPQHF. CDR3 nucleotide sequence: TGTGCCAGTAACAACAGGGCTGGACGTCAGCCCCAGCATTTT. Combining the CDR3 with reference TRBV19 and TRBJ1-5 gives the whole variable domain DGGITQSPKYLFRKEGQNVTLSCEQNLNHDAMYWYRQDPGQGLRLIYYSQIVNDFQKGDIAEGYSVSREKKESFPLTVTSAQKNPTAFYLCASNNRAGRQPQHFGDGTRLSIL.

This chain connects TRBV7-2 to TRBJ1-4; 9 nucleotides agree with TRBD1. Germline V gene data show CDR1 as SGHTA and CDR2 as FQGNSA. The CDR3 extends over 16 amino acids. The trim removed 0 bases at V and 12 bases at J, leaving 11 bases unmatched. The CDR3 region is CASSLAGQGNVQELFF. CDR3 DNA sequence: TGTGCCAGCAGCTTAGCGGGACAGGGCAATGTGCAGGAACTGTTTTTT.

The rearrangement uses TRBV5-6 and TRBJ1-1; maybe TRBD1 (6 bases). Between the trimmed V and J ends, which lost 4 bases and 8 bases, there was a span of 12 bases. CDR1 and CDR2 (germline): SGHDT, YYEEEE. The CDR3 sequence is 12 residues long. CDR3 coding DNA: TGTGCCAGCAGCAGGACGGACAGCGAAGCTTTCTTT. Amino acid sequence: CASSRTDSEAFF. The full variable domain, in which reference TRBV5-6 and TRBJ1-1 provide the parts outside the CDR3, is DAGVTQSPTHLIKTRGQQVTLRCSPKSGHDTVSWYQQALGQGPQFIFQYYEEEERQRGNFPDRFSGHQFPNYSSELNVNALLLGDSALYLCASSRTDSEAFFGQGTRLTVV.

This sequence joins TRBV6-6 and TRBJ2-1, with 11 positions matching TRBD2. The CDR3 is made up of 16 amino acids. In germline, CDR1 is MNHNY, CDR2 SVGAGI (reference sequence). With V trimmed by 5 bases and J by 8 bases, 11 bases remained unmatched. Written as DNA, the CDR3 is TGTGCCAGCAGTGCCCGTAGCGGGAGGGCCGGCCATGAGCAGTTCTTC. Its protein product is CASSARSGRAGHEQFF.

The genes are TRBV5-1 and TRBJ2-3; 7 nucleotides line up with TRBD2. Germline V gene data show CDR1 as SGHRS and CDR2 as YFSETQ. The V segment lost 0 bases and the J segment 1 base; nucleotides outside the gene matches: 8. The CDR3 spans 17 residues. The CDR3, as DNA: TGCGCCAGCAGCTTGGTCGGCGGGGGAGCTCGCACAGATACGCAGTATTTT. Its translation: CASSLVGGGARTDTQYF.